The entry that follows covers one T cell receptor beta chain sequence. The sample is drawn from a study of technical replicates of blood from a handful of donors. Assay used: immunoSEQ multiplex PCR; TCRdb lists only in-frame clones, some missing. The sample yields tens of thousands of clones, about 95% seen once. The sequence came from a human donor in good health. The sequenced sample was T cells isolated from PBMCs.

The CDR3, as DNA: TGTGCCAGCAGCTATACAGGGGAAATGACTGAAGCTTTCTTT. It codes for CASSYTGEMTEAFF. This chain joins TRBV7-9 and TRBJ1-1; 7 bases map to TRBD1. V dropped 4 bases and J dropped 5; count of bases not matched to a gene: 7. There are 14 residues in the CDR3. Looked up from germline, CDR1 is SEHNR and CDR2 is FQNEAQ (reference sequence).